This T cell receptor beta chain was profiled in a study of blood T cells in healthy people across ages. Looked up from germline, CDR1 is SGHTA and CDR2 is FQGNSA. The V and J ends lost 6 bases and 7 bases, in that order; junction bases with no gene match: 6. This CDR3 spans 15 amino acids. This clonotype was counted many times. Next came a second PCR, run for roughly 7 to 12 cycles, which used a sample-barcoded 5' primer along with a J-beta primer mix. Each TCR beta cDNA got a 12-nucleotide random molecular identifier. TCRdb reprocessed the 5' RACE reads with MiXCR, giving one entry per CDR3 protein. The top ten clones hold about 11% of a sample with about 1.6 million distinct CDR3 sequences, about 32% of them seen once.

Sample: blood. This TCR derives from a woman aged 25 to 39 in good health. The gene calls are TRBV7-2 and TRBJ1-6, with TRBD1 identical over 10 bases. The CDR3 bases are TGTGCCAGCAGGACTCCGGGACAGGGGAATTCACCCCTCCACTTT. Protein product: CASRTPGQGNSPLHF. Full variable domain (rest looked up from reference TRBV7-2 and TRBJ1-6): GAGVSQSPSNKVTEKGKDVELRCDPISGHTALYWYRQSLGQGLEFLIYFQGNSAPDKSGLPSDRFSAERTGGSVSTLTIQRTQQEDSAVYLCASRTPGQGNSPLHFGNGTRLTVT.